These 13 T cell receptor beta chains were all obtained from the same sample, sequenced in a study of T cells in narcolepsy. The method was immunoSEQ multiplex PCR; TCRdb's version includes in-frame clones alone and lacks a portion of them. The table lists tens of thousands of clones, approximately 85% of them singletons. The sequenced sample was CD45RA- memory CD4+ T cells from PBMCs. The receptors derive from a human donor with narcolepsy.

The rearrangement joins TRBV7-2 to TRBJ2-3; D is perhaps TRBD2 (5 bases). The length of the CDR3 is 14 residues. From germline, CDR1 is SGHTA and CDR2 FQGNSA. V dropped 3 bases and J dropped 2 bases, with 9 bases sitting between them. The chain's CDR3 is CASSLDGNTDTQYF. CDR3 nucleotide sequence: TGTGCCAGCAGCTTGGACGGGAACACAGATACGCAGTATTTT.

The J gene is TRBJ2-7, the V gene TRBV9; a possible D gene is TRBD2 (6 bases). The length of the CDR3 is 15 residues. Between the trimmed V and J ends, which lost 0 bases and 4 bases, there was a span of 14 bases. Per germline, CDR1 SGDLS and CDR2 YYNGEE. In nucleotides, the CDR3 is TGTGCCAGCAGCGTAGCGGACTCACGGGAGTACGAGCAGTACTTC. It translates to CASSVADSREYEQYF.

The rearrangement links TRBV27 to TRBJ2-5; 10 nucleotides match TRBD1. The CDR3 covers 17 residues. V gave up 8 bases and J gave up 4 bases; unmatched junction bases: 16. Germline V gene lookup returns CDR1 MNHEY and CDR2 SMNVEV (reference sequence). CDR3 coding DNA: TGTGCCAGCTCCCCCCCCCGCGGGACAGGGGAGTTAGAGACCCAGTACTTC. This gives the protein CASSPPRGTGELETQYF.

The genes are TRBV15 and TRBJ2-6; TRBD1 agrees at 10 bases. The CDR3 sequence is 18 residues long. Trimming cost V 0 bases and J 0 bases; bases outside gene matches: 2. CDR1 LNHNV and CDR2 YYDKDF come from the germline V gene (reference sequence). Here the CDR3 reads CATSRDGTGASGANVLTF. CDR3 nucleotides: TGTGCCACCAGCAGAGATGGGACAGGGGCCTCTGGGGCCAACGTCCTGACTTTC.

The chain links TRBV9 to TRBJ2-1; D may be TRBD2 (5 bases). The germline gives CDR1 SGDLS, CDR2 YYNGEE. The CDR3 consists of 13 residues. Deletions cut 1 base from V and 9 bases from J, with 11 bases between. Here the CDR3 DNA reads TGTGCCAGCAGCGTACGACCAGAGGGTGAGCAGTTCTTC. It specifies CASSVRPEGEQFF.

This clone has only a few counts. This sequence joins TRBV28 and TRBJ1-2, with D unresolved. Trimming removed 4 bases from V and 6 bases from J, with 12 bases in between. This CDR3 has 13 residues. Germline values: CDR1 MDHEN, CDR2 SYDVKM. Written as DNA, the CDR3 is TGTGCCAGCAGTTCCGACCATGGGCATGGCTACACCTTC. Translation gives CASSSDHGHGYTF.

The chain recombines TRBV19 with TRBJ2-2; 12 nucleotides agree with TRBD1. Looked up from germline, CDR1 is LNHDA and CDR2 is SQIVND (reference sequence). V lost 3 bases and J lost 9; bases outside the gene matches: 17. This CDR3 spans 19 amino acids. The DNA of the CDR3 is TGTGCCAGTAGTATCGTGCGATCCGTCAGTGGGGACAGGGGGCGGGAGCTGTTTTTT. Its protein is CASSIVRSVSGDRGRELFF.

The chain is built from TRBV5-4 and TRBJ2-3; no clear D gene. The CDR3 extends over 15 amino acids. Germline V CDR1 and CDR2: SGHNT, YYREEE (reference sequence). Deletions cut 0 bases from V and 3 bases from J, with 11 bases between. The CDR3 loop reads CASSLGQAGTDTQYF. DNA of the CDR3: TGTGCCAGCAGCTTGGGGCAGGCAGGAACAGATACGCAGTATTTT.

This sequence joins TRBV5-6 and TRBJ1-2, with 8 bases matching TRBD1. The CDR3 is 15 residues long. Germline values: CDR1 SGHDT, CDR2 YYEEEE. Trimming took 4 bases from V and 1 from J; bases not matched to a gene: 6. The DNA for the CDR3 is TGTGCCAGCAGCGTTGCAGGGGGCCTTAACTATGGCTACACCTTC. Its translation: CASSVAGGLNYGYTF. Complete variable domain (other parts from reference TRBV5-6 and TRBJ1-2): DAGVTQSPTHLIKTRGQQVTLRCSPKSGHDTVSWYQQALGQGPQFIFQYYEEEERQRGNFPDRFSGHQFPNYSSELNVNALLLGDSALYLCASSVAGGLNYGYTFGSGTRLTVV.

The chain recombines TRBV6-1 with TRBJ1-2; D is ambiguous. V lost 8 bases, J lost 3 bases, and 10 bases lay in between. CDR3 length: 12 residues. Germline assignment: CDR1 MNHNS and CDR2 SASEGT. CDR3 residues: CASSRLDYGYTF. Here the CDR3 DNA reads TGTGCCAGCTCCCGACTGGACTATGGCTACACCTTC.

This sequence joins TRBV2 and TRBJ2-7, with D possibly being TRBD2 (6 bases). V was trimmed by 4 bases and J by 6 bases, leaving 13 bases between them. Looked up from germline, CDR1 is SNHLY and CDR2 is FYNNEI. The CDR3 loop spans 13 amino acids. CDR3: CASSVGRWREQYF. The CDR3 DNA is TGTGCCAGCAGTGTGGGGAGGTGGCGCGAGCAGTACTTC.

The rearrangement links TRBV28 to TRBJ1-4; 8 bases fit TRBD1. V lost 2 bases and J lost 6; bases outside the gene matches: 5. The CDR3 is made up of 15 amino acids. The V gene's germline CDR1 is MDHEN and CDR2 SYDVKM. CDR3 in amino acids: CASSLLSGQDEKLFF. CDR3 sequence (DNA): TGTGCCAGCAGTTTACTTTCGGGACAGGATGAAAAACTGTTTTTT.

V and J are TRBV11-1 and TRBJ2-1, with D tentatively TRBD2 (7 bases). CDR3 length: 15 residues. V dropped 5 bases and J dropped 9 bases, with 20 bases sitting between them. Germline lookup yields CDR1 SGHAT and CDR2 FQDESV (reference sequence). The CDR3 nucleotides read TGTGCCAGCAGCCGGGGGGCCAGCGGTGAGGGTGAGCAGTTCTTC. This codes for CASSRGASGEGEQFF.